This T cell receptor (beta chain) was sequenced during a study of blood T cell repertoires in COVID-19. As for the study in general: From the United States, Italy and Spain came samples of acute and convalescent COVID-19.

V gave up 11 bases and J gave up 7 bases, with 12 bases separating them. Germline V gene data show CDR1 as SEHNR and CDR2 as FQNEAQ (reference sequence). The length of the CDR3 is 11 residues. This clone was recorded a few times. TCRdb keeps only in-frame clones here, not all; method: immunoSEQ multiplex PCR. Of about 210,000 clones in the sample, almost 85% were seen once. The rearrangement links TRBV7-9 to TRBJ2-1, with D perhaps matching TRBD1 (5 bases). This clonotype was sampled from a woman between 35 and 50 years old with acute or convalescent COVID-19. Material for sequencing was peripheral blood. CDR3 sequence: CAGARGNEQFF. The CDR3 DNA reads TGTGCCGGGGCTAGAGGAAATGAGCAGTTCTTC.